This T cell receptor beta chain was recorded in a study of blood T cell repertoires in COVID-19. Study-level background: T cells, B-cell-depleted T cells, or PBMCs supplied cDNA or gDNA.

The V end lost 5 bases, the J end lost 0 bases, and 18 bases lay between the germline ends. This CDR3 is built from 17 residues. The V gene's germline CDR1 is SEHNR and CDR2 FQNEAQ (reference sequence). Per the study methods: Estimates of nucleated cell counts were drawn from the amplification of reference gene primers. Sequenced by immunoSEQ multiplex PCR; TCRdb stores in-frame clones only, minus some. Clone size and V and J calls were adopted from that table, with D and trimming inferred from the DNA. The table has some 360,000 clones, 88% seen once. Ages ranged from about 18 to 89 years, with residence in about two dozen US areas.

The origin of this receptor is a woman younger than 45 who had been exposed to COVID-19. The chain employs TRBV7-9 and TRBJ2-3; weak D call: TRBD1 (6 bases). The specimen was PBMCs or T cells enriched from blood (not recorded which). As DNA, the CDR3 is TGTGCCAGCAGCATCGTTAGGGGACACCGAAGCACAGATACGCAGTATTTT. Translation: CASSIVRGHRSTDTQYF.